Each of the 2 T cell receptor beta chains below was sequenced from the same sample in a study of cytomegalovirus exposure and HLA in healthy donors. This table comes from immunoSEQ multiplex PCR, and its TCRdb copy is limited to in-frame clones, with some not included. This table has tens of thousands of clones, 89% appearing once. Sequencing was performed on PBMCs. These receptor sequences come from a woman under 30 in good health and CMV-seronegative.

This sequence joins TRBV6-6 and TRBJ2-5; 10 nucleotides align to TRBD1. The CDR3 runs 16 residues. Unmatched junction bases numbered 8, after V lost 6 bases and J lost 1 base. Germline assignment: CDR1 MNHNY and CDR2 SVGAGI (reference sequence). This CDR3 is CASSLRDRGLQETQYF. The CDR3 region has the DNA TGTGCCAGCAGCTTACGGGACAGGGGTCTCCAAGAGACCCAGTACTTC.

The CDR3 DNA sequence: TGTGCCAGCAGCTTACCGGGACTCTCCAACTATGGCTACACCTTC. Its translation is CASSLPGLSNYGYTF. V usage is TRBV7-8 and J usage is TRBJ1-2; D might be TRBD1 (5 bases). The germline CDR1 and CDR2 sequences are SGHVS and FQNEAQ. Trimming took 2 bases from V and 2 from J, leaving 12 bases between them. The CDR3 extends over 15 amino acids.